Described below is a single TCR beta chain sequence and its context. Its antigen is not yet known. Base-call qualities are not available, and no considerably larger clone is one nucleotide away. The sample is drawn from a study of PD-1 blockade in classical Hodgkin lymphoma (dated by TCRdb to 2018 to 2020). About the study as a whole: Nivolumab dosing was 3 mg/kg intravenously every 2 weeks, continuing until either disease progression or unacceptable toxicity. The study used CyTOF and TCR beta sequencing to define a peripheral blood immune signature of response to PD-1 blockade in classical Hodgkin lymphoma.

The Qiagen DNeasy kit was used to extract genomic DNA both from unsorted PBMCs and from the negatively selected CD4+ and CD8+ fractions. TCR beta CDR3 regions were subjected to amplification by immunoSEQ multiplex PCR with primers that anneal to V and J segments. A synthetic immune receptor repertoire was used to minimize amplification bias, and any remaining bias was removed computationally after sequencing. Per the source publication's procedure: Custom Python scripts were used to quantify repertoire diversity as the Shannon entropy index. Unsorted, CD4+ and CD8+ repertoires were analyzed separately, except for combined analyses in which CD4+ and CD8+ sequences were merged in silico. Clonal expansion was defined as at least a 2-fold frequency increase after treatment relative to C1D1, with a pseudocount of 0.5 for undetected baseline clones. Clones with 0 or 1 copy at C1D1 were defined as singleton clones, while clones with 2 or more copies were defined as non-singleton clones. Clones expanded in unsorted samples were annotated as CD4+, CD8+ or unknown by matching protein sequences in sorted samples from the same patient. Wilcoxon tests on paired samples were used to test changes in diversity from C1D1 to C4D1. In its TCRdb copy, this immuneACCESS table keeps in-frame sequences only and misses some clones. Where compared with another copy, unresolved V genes explain less than half of these, and the others have no known cause. D and trimming were read from the DNA, whereas the V and J calls and clone size are those reported in that table. The sample table contains over 25,000 clones; only one count was recorded for around 70% of them. Approximately 3.6% of the sample goes to the ten largest clones.

The research as a whole found: CD4+ but not CD8+ TCR diversity rose significantly by C4D1 (p=0.0027 vs p=0.16), most apparent in complete responders (p=0.02). Baseline TCR diversity was reported to be lower in newly diagnosed patients than in healthy donors and to be lower still in relapsed/refractory patients. Diversity was lower in patients who began nivolumab less than 1 year after ASCT, so these patients were left out of later analyses to avoid confounding by immune reconstitution. Only a single clinical trial cohort was studied, and what caused the repertoire differences, possibly disease activity or prior therapy, remained undefined. Among trial patients, those achieving complete response had baseline diversity similar to that of newly diagnosed patients, while diversity was significantly lower in partial responders and progressors.

The meaning of the sample's time point label: cycle 4 day 1 (C4D1), after 6 weeks of nivolumab. All trial patients had relapsed after autologous stem cell transplantation, with cohorts A, B and C differing in prior brentuximab vedotin exposure. The trial cohort included fewer than 65 patients with relapsed/refractory classical Hodgkin lymphoma, and each patient had a best overall response of complete response, partial response or progressive disease. Single-agent nivolumab was administered to trial patients in the multi-cohort phase II CheckMate 205 trial. An independent review committee assessed best overall response by applying the 2007 International Working Group response criteria. Trial PBMCs were collected immediately before nivolumab initiation (C1D1) and during therapy at cycle 2 day 1 and cycle 4 day 1. After peripheral blood was drawn into 8 mL Vacutainer Cell Preparation Tubes, PBMCs were isolated by centrifugation and then cryopreserved.

The input for sequencing was peripheral blood mononuclear cells (PBMCs), taken before the fourth cycle of nivolumab. The receptor's source is a human donor with classical Hodgkin lymphoma.

The CDR3 sequence is CASSIQSGLSLGELFF. The DNA is TGTGCCAGCAGCATACAATCGGGACTATCCCTCGGGGAGCTGTTTTTT. The rearrangement combines TRBV28 with TRBJ2-2; 7 nucleotides in the junction match TRBD2. From its cysteine to its phenylalanine, the CDR3 spans 16 amino acids. The CDR3 DNA has 48 bases and is translated from base 1. The germline V gene yields MDHEN for CDR1 and SYDVKM for CDR2. Clipping removes 6 bases from V and 7 bases from J, with 14 as the unmatched junction base count.